The 21 T cell receptor beta chains in this list originate from one sample, sequenced in a study of quantifying T cell responses using KT2 cells. Study-level information: cDNA was made from DNase-treated RNA using alpha and beta constant primers.

A single-stranded UMI oligo with SP2 sequence was ligated to cDNA 3' ends. The first PCR ran 4 to 5 cycles with an equimolar RC1.1 and RC1.2 beta primer mix. TCRdb analysed the UMI-ligation and nested PCR reads with MiXCR anew, one entry per CDR3 protein. Seen here are some 50,000 distinct CDR3 sequences, around 10% observed once, and the top ten hold roughly a tenth. The sequencing input was PBMCs spiked with cells of the T cell clone KT2. All receptors derive from a human donor.

This clonotype was detected a few times. The rearrangement links TRBV20-1 to TRBJ2-1; weak D call: TRBD1 (5 bases). The CDR3 has 13 amino acids. Trimming cost V 8 bases and J 6 bases, with 17 bases left between them. Looked up from germline, CDR1 is DFQATT and CDR2 is SNEGSKA (reference sequence). This CDR3 is CSSLVRASNEQFF. DNA for the CDR3: TGCAGTTCCTTGGTCAGGGCTTCCAATGAGCAGTTCTTC.

The gene calls are TRBV20-1 and TRBJ2-1, with 11 bases lining up with TRBD2. Germline CDR1 DFQATT, CDR2 SNEGSKA (reference sequence). The length of the CDR3 is 14 residues. V shed 5 bases and J 4 bases; nucleotides not matched to a gene: 4. The CDR3 DNA sequence: TGCAGTGCTTTGGGACTAGCGGTGTACAATGAGCAGTTCTTC. Its protein product is CSALGLAVYNEQFF.

The chain employs TRBV29-1 and TRBJ1-5; 9 positions match TRBD1. Germline values: CDR1 SQVTM, CDR2 ANQGSEA. This CDR3 has 14 amino acids. V shed 7 bases and J 3 bases; nucleotides not matched to a gene: 7. The CDR3 here is CSAITGGTNQPQHF. The CDR3 coding sequence is TGCAGCGCCATTACAGGGGGCACCAATCAGCCCCAGCATTTT. Full variable domain (rest looked up from reference TRBV29-1 and TRBJ1-5): SAVISQKPSRDICQRGTSLTIQCQVDSQVTMMFWYRQQPGQSLTLIATANQGSEATYESGFVIDKFPISRPNLTFSTLTVSNMSPEDSSIYLCSAITGGTNQPQHFGDGTRLSIL.

The chain is built from TRBV7-9 and TRBJ2-1, with 11 nucleotides matching TRBD2. The ends lost 5 bases at V and 9 bases at J; junction bases unmatched: 9. The CDR3 runs to 15 residues. Germline CDR1 is SEHNR and CDR2 is FQNEAQ (reference sequence). The CDR3 sequence is CASSPAGTSGAEQFF. In nucleotides, the CDR3 is TGTGCCAGCAGCCCCGCCGGGACTAGCGGAGCTGAGCAGTTCTTC. The entire variable domain, with the rest obtained from reference TRBV7-9 and TRBJ2-1, is as follows: DTGVSQNPRHKITKRGQNVTFRCDPISEHNRLYWYRQTLGQGPEFLTYFQNEAQLEKSRLLSDRFSAERPKGSFSTLEIQRTEQGDSAMYLCASSPAGTSGAEQFFGPGTRLTVL.

In its sample, this clonotype was seen many times. The V gene is TRBV28, the J gene TRBJ2-3, with 9 bases matching TRBD2. Germline V gene lookup returns CDR1 MDHEN and CDR2 SYDVKM. The length of the CDR3 is 16 residues. Trimming at V came to 4 bases and at J to 5 bases, leaving 10 bases not matched to a gene. This chain's CDR3 is CASSSRSGGSIDTQYF. The CDR3 nucleotides read TGTGCCAGCAGTTCCCGGAGCGGGGGGAGTATAGATACGCAGTATTTT.

The chain joins TRBV7-3 to TRBJ2-7; D perhaps matches TRBD2 (6 bases). Trimming shortened V by 11 bases and J by 0 bases, and 17 bases separated the two germline ends. Germline V CDR1 and CDR2: SGHTA, FQGTGA. The CDR3 runs 14 residues. CDR3 DNA sequence: TGTGCCCTACTCGGGACTCCGAACTCCTACGAGCAGTACTTC. As protein: CALLGTPNSYEQYF.

This clonotype was found once. The genes are TRBV2 and TRBJ1-4, with D unresolved. Germline-derived CDR1 and CDR2 are SNHLY and FYNNEI. Trimming took 2 bases from V and 6 from J, leaving 19 bases between them. The CDR3 runs 17 residues. DNA for the CDR3: TGTGCCAGCAGTGAACTCTCGTTAGGGAGATTCGATGAAAAACTGTTTTTT. Amino acids: CASSELSLGRFDEKLFF.

This clonotype was picked up a small number of times. The chain joins TRBV20-1 to TRBJ2-3; the D is unclear. Germline V CDR1 and CDR2: DFQATT, SNEGSKA (reference sequence). V lost 1 base and J lost 2, with 4 bases in between. The CDR3 runs to 12 residues. The CDR3 spells CSARGYTDTQYF. The CDR3 DNA is TGCAGTGCTAGAGGGTACACAGATACGCAGTATTTT.

This clonotype was counted many times. This chain connects TRBV7-9 to TRBJ1-5; maybe TRBD1 (5 bases). V lost 0 bases to trimming and J lost 3 bases, with 9 bases between them. Germline-derived CDR1 and CDR2 are SEHNR and FQNEAQ (reference sequence). The CDR3 spans 15 residues. The CDR3 region is CASSLAGQDNQPQHF. The CDR3 DNA reads as TGTGCCAGCAGCTTAGCGGGGCAAGACAATCAGCCCCAGCATTTT.

This clonotype was observed at least ten times. V usage is TRBV24-1 and J usage is TRBJ1-2; 9 bases map to TRBD1. Looked up from germline, CDR1 is KGHDR and CDR2 is SFDVKD. There are 12 residues in the CDR3. V was clipped by 5 bases and J by 7 bases; unmatched bases: 1. CDR3 amino acids: CATSGDRAGYTF. The DNA for the CDR3 is TGTGCCACCAGTGGGGACAGGGCTGGCTACACCTTC.

This clonotype was seen more than once but under ten times. V and J are TRBV2 and TRBJ2-5; no clear D gene. With 4 bases removed from V and 0 bases from J, the gap between germline ends came to 9 bases. The CDR3 consists of 14 residues. Per the germline V gene, CDR1 is SNHLY and CDR2 is FYNNEI. CDR3 amino acids: CASSVNGYQETQYF. The CDR3 DNA sequence: TGTGCCAGCAGTGTAAACGGCTACCAAGAGACCCAGTACTTC.

This clonotype was seen more than once but under ten times. The rearrangement links TRBV5-1 to TRBJ1-4; D gene uncertain. Germline V gene lookup returns CDR1 SGHRS and CDR2 YFSETQ. The CDR3 is 15 amino acids. Trimming took off 0 bases at V and 1 base at J, with 7 bases between the two ends. CDR3 bases: TGCGCCAGCAGCTTGGCCGGGATAACTAATGAAAAACTGTTTTTT. As protein: CASSLAGITNEKLFF.

CDR3 protein: CASSLSIGGETQYF. CDR3 DNA sequence: TGTGCCAGCAGCTTGTCAATCGGGGGGGAGACCCAGTACTTC. The chain uses TRBV5-4 and TRBJ2-5, with 7 bases matching TRBD2. V gave up 1 base and J gave up 5 bases; unmatched junction bases: 5. Germline V gene lookup returns CDR1 SGHNT and CDR2 YYREEE (reference sequence). The CDR3 extends over 14 amino acids.

This clonotype was observed a few times. The chain recombines TRBV28 with TRBJ1-2; 7 nucleotides agree with TRBD1. Trimming took 3 bases from V and 8 from J; bases not matched to a gene: 6. The CDR3 sequence is 13 residues long. Germline CDR1 and CDR2: MDHEN and SYDVKM. The CDR3 loop reads CASSFYRGQGYTF. The CDR3 bases are TGTGCCAGCAGTTTCTACAGGGGCCAAGGCTACACCTTC.

The V gene is TRBV5-6, the J gene TRBJ2-3, with unresolved D. From germline, CDR1 is SGHDT and CDR2 YYEEEE. V was cut by 0 bases and J by 1 base, with 15 bases left in between. This CDR3 has 17 amino acids. The CDR3 region is CASSLVIDWTGTDTQYF. CDR3 bases: TGTGCCAGCAGCTTGGTGATCGACTGGACCGGCACAGATACGCAGTATTTT.

This clonotype has more than one count but fewer than ten. The chain carries TRBV4-2 and TRBJ1-3; 7 bases align to TRBD1. The CDR3 sequence is 16 residues long. J lost 0 bases, V lost 1 base, and 3 bases had no gene match. CDR1 and CDR2 (germline): LGHNA, YNFKEQ. The CDR3 sequence is CASSQAGTASGNTIYF. CDR3 DNA sequence: TGTGCCAGCAGCCAAGCTGGGACAGCCTCTGGAAACACCATATATTTT.

This clonotype turned up a few times. The chain recombines TRBV9 with TRBJ2-3, with D possibly matching TRBD2 (6 bases). This CDR3 comprises 15 residues. CDR1 and CDR2 (germline): SGDLS, YYNGEE. Trimming left V 4 bases short and J 0 bases short, with 12 bases between. Here the CDR3 reads CASSRGTFSTDTQYF. In nucleotides, the CDR3 is TGTGCCAGCAGCCGGGGGACTTTTAGCACAGATACGCAGTATTTT.

This chain uses TRBV29-1 with TRBJ2-3; D is possibly TRBD2 (7 bases). Trimming shortened V by 7 bases and J by 6 bases, and 20 bases separated the two germline ends. CDR1 is SQVTM, CDR2 ANQGSEA, per germline. CDR3 length: 14 amino acids. Written as DNA, the CDR3 is TGCAGCGGGACCCCCGGGGGGCGCGGGGATACGCAGTATTTT. Its translation: CSGTPGGRGDTQYF.

This clonotype was found many times. This chain joins TRBV5-1 and TRBJ2-5; tentatively, D is TRBD1 (5 bases). V lost 7 bases to trimming and J lost 5 bases, with 6 bases between them. The CDR3 runs 10 residues. Germline CDR1 is SGHRS and CDR2 is YFSETQ. The CDR3 is CASHRETQYF. The DNA for the CDR3 is TGCGCCAGCCACAGGGAGACCCAGTACTTC.

J is TRBJ2-4 and V is TRBV12-3 or TRBV12-4; a weak D match, TRBD1 (5 bases). V lost 4 bases to trimming and J lost 6 bases, with 10 bases between them. The CDR3 is 13 amino acids. CDR3 coding DNA: TGTGCCAGCAGTTCGACAGCGATAAACATTCAGTACTTC. Protein product: CASSSTAINIQYF.

There are a few counts of this clonotype. Written as DNA, the CDR3 is TGTGCCAGCAGCCAAGTCTCCGCTAGCGGGGACGAGCAGTACTTC. This encodes CASSQVSASGDEQYF. The J gene is TRBJ2-7, the V gene TRBV4-2, with 9 bases fitting TRBD2. Germline V gene sequence: CDR1 LGHNA, CDR2 YNFKEQ. The J segment lost 5 bases and the V segment lost 1 base, leaving 6 bases of the junction unmatched. The CDR3 length is 15 residues.